The entry below gives a single T cell receptor beta chain sequence along with its context. This specimen comes from a study of blood T cell repertoires in COVID-19. Some clones are missing from TCRdb's copy, which holds only in-frame ones; the method was immunoSEQ multiplex PCR. The table records 250,000 to 300,000 clones, roughly 85% of them present only once. This clonotype originated in a woman aged 70-85 years with acute or convalescent COVID-19. The source material was peripheral blood.

CDR3 in DNA: TGTGCCAGCAGTGCAGGGGGCACCGGGGAGCTGTTTTTT. Translation: CASSAGGTGELFF. The rearrangement uses TRBV2 and TRBJ2-2; 7 nucleotides agree with TRBD1. The germline gives CDR1 SNHLY, CDR2 FYNNEI. V dropped 4 bases and J dropped 4; count of bases not matched to a gene: 0. The CDR3 totals 13 residues.